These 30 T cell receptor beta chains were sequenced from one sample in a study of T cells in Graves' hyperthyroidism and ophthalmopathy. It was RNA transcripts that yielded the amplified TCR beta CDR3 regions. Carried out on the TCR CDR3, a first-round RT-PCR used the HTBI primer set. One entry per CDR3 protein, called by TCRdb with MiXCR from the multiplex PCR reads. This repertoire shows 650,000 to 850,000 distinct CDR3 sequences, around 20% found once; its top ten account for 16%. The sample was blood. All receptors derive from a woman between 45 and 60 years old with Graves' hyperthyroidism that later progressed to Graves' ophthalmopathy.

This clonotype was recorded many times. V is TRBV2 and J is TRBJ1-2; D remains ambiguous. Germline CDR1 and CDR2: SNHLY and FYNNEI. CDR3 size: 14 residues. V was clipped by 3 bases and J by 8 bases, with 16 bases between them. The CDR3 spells CASSEDSLLRGYTF. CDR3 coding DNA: TGTGCCAGCAGTGAGGATTCACTTCTGAGGGGCTACACCTTC.

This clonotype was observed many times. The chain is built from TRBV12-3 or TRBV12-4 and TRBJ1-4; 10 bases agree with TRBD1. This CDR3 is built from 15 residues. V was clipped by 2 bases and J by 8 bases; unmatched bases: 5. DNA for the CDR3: TGTGCCAGCAGTTTACAGGGACAGGGGAGCGAAAAACTGTTTTTT. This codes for CASSLQGQGSEKLFF.

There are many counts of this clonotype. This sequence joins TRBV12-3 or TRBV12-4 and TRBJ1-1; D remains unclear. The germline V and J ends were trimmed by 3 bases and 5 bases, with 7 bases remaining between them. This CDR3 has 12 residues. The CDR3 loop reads CASSFAGTEAFF. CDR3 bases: TGTGCCAGCAGTTTTGCCGGGACTGAAGCTTTCTTT.

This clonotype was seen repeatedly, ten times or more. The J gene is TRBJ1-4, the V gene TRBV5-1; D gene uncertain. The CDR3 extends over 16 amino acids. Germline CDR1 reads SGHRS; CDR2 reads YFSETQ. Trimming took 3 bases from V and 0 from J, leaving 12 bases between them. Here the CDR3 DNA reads TGCGCCAGCAGCTACCTAGGACCAACAACTAATGAAAAACTGTTTTTT. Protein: CASSYLGPTTNEKLFF.

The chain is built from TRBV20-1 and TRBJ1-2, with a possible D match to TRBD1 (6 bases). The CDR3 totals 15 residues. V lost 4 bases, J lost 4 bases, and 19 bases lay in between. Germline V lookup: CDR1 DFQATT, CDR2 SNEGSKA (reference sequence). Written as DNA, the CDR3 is TGCAGTGCTAAGGGGGTGGGGGGGGTTGGCTATGGCTACACCTTC. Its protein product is CSAKGVGGVGYGYTF.

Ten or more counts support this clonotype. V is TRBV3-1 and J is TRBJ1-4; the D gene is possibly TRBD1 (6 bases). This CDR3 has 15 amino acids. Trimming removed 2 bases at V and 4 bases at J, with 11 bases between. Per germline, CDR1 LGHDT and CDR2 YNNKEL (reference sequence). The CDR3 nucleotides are TGTGCCAGCAGCCAAACAGGGACAAGTAATGAAAAACTGTTTTTT. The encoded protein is CASSQTGTSNEKLFF.

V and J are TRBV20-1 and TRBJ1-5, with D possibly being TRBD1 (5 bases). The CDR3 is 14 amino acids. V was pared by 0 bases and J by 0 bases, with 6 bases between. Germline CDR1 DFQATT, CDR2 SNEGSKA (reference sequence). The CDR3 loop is CSAREGPSNQPQHF. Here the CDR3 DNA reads TGCAGTGCTAGAGAGGGGCCTAGCAATCAGCCCCAGCATTTT.

The CDR3 loop reads CSVARGGNIQYF. Here the CDR3 DNA reads TGCAGCGTTGCCAGGGGAGGAAACATTCAGTACTTC. The chain combines TRBV29-1 with TRBJ2-4, with D perhaps TRBD1 or TRBD2 (6 bases each). The germline V gene encodes CDR1 SQVTM and CDR2 ANQGSEA. The ends were cut back, 4 bases at V and 6 bases at J, with 10 bases in the middle. This CDR3 is built from 12 residues. The full variable domain, with the rest looked up from reference TRBV29-1 and TRBJ2-4, is SAVISQKPSRDICQRGTSLTIQCQVDSQVTMMFWYRQQPGQSLTLIATANQGSEATYESGFVIDKFPISRPNLTFSTLTVSNMSPEDSSIYLCSVARGGNIQYFGAGTRLSVL.

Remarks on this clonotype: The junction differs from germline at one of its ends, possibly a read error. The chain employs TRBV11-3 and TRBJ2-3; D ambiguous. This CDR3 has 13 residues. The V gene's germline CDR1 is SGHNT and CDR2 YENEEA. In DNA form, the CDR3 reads TGTGCCGGCAGCCCAGAGCACATAGATACGCAGTATTTT. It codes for CAGSPEHIDTQYF.

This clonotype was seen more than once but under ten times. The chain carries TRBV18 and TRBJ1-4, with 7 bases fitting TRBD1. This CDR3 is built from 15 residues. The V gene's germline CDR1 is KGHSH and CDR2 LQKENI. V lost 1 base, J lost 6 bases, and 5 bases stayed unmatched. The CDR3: CASSPQGTADEKLFF. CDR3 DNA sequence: TGTGCCAGCTCACCACAGGGGACAGCGGATGAAAAACTGTTTTTT.

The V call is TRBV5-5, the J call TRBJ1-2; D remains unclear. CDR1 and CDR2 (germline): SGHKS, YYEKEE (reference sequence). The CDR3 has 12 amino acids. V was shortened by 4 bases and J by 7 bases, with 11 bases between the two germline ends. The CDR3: CASSPSWGGYTF. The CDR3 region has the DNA TGTGCCAGCAGCCCCAGCTGGGGTGGCTACACCTTC.

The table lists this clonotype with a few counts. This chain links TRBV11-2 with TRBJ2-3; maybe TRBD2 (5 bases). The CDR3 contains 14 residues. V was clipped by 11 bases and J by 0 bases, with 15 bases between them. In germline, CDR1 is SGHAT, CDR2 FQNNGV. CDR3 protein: CAGCAGTSTDTQYF. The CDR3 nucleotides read TGTGCCGGCTGTGCGGGTACCAGCACAGATACGCAGTATTTT.

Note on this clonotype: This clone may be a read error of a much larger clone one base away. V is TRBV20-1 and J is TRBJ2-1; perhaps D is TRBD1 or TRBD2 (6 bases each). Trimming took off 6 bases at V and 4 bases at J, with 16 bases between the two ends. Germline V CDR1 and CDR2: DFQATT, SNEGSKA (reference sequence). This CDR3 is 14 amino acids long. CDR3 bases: TGCAGTGCCGAGGGGGGAAAGGGATACAATGAGCAGTTCTTC. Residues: CSAEGGKGYNEQFF.

CDR3 region: CASSGRLAGFTDTQYF. In DNA form, the CDR3 reads TGTGCCAGCAGTGGCAGACTAGCGGGGTTCACAGATACGCAGTATTTT. The J gene is TRBJ2-3, the V gene TRBV2; 11 bases line up with TRBD2. The V segment lost 4 bases and the J segment 2 bases; nucleotides outside the gene matches: 5. The CDR3 loop spans 16 amino acids. The V gene's germline CDR1 is SNHLY and CDR2 FYNNEI.

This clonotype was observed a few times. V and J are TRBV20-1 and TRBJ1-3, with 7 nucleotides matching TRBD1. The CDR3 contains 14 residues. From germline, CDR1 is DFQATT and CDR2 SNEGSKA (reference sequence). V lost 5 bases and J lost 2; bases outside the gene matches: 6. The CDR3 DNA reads TGCAGTGCTTCGACAGGGCCACCTGGAAACACCATATATTTT. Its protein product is CSASTGPPGNTIYF.

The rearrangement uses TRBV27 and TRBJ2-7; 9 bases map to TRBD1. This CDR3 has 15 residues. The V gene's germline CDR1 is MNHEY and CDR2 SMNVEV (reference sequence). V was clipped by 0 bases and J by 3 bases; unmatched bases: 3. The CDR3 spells CASSLSGQGIYEQYF. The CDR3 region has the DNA TGTGCCAGCAGTTTATCTGGACAGGGGATCTACGAGCAGTACTTC.

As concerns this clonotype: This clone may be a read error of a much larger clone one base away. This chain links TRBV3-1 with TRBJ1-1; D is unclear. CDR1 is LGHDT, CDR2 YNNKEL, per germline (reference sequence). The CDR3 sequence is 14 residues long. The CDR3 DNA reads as TGTGCCGGCAGCGAGACCCGAATAAACACTGAAGCTTTCTTT. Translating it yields CAGSETRINTEAFF.

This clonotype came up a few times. This CDR3 reads CSVEGGQDNSYEQYF. The DNA for the CDR3 is TGCAGCGTTGAGGGGGGGCAGGACAACTCCTACGAGCAGTACTTC. The chain is built from TRBV29-1 and TRBJ2-7, with a tentative D call TRBD2 (7 bases). CDR3 length: 15 amino acids. The germline V gene has CDR1 SQVTM and CDR2 ANQGSEA. Trimming took 3 bases from V and 0 from J, leaving 15 bases between them.

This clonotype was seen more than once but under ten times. For the CDR3, the DNA is TGTGCCAGCAGCGTCCGAGGAGGGAGGACAGGGGGAAACACCGGGGAGCTGTTTTTT. Amino acids: CASSVRGGRTGGNTGELFF. This chain joins TRBV9 and TRBJ2-2; 10 bases are a match to TRBD1. CDR3 size: 19 residues. Germline CDR1 reads SGDLS; CDR2 reads YYNGEE. The V segment lost 2 bases and the J segment 2 bases; nucleotides outside the gene matches: 12.

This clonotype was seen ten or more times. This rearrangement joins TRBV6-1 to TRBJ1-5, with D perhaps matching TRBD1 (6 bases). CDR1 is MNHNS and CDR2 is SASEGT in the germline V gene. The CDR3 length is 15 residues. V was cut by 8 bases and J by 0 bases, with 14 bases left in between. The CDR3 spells CASAWTANSNQPQHF. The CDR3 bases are TGTGCCAGCGCCTGGACAGCAAATAGCAATCAGCCCCAGCATTTT.

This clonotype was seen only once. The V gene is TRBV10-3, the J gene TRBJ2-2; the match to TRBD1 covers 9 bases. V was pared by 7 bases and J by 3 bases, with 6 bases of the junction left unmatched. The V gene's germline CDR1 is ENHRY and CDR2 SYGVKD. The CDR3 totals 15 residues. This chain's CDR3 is CAIMPGTGHTGELFF. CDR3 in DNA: TGTGCCATCATGCCCGGGACAGGGCACACCGGGGAGCTGTTTTTT.

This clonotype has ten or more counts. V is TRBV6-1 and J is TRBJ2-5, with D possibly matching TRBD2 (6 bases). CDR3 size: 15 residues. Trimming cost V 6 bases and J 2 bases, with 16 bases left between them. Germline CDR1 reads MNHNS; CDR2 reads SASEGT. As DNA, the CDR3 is TGTGCCAGCAGGGACGCCGTAGGAGGGCAAGAGACCCAGTACTTC. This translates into CASRDAVGGQETQYF.

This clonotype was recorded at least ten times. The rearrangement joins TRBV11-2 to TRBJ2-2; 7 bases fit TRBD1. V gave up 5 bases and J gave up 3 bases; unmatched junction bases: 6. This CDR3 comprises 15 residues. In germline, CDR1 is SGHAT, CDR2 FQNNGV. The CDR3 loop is CASSQGQIYTGELFF. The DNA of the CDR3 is TGTGCCAGCAGCCAGGGACAGATCTACACCGGGGAGCTGTTTTTT.

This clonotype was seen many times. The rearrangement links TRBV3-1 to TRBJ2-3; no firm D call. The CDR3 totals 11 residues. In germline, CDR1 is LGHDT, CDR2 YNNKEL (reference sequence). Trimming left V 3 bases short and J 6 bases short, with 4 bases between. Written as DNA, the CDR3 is TGTGCCAGCAGCCAGCGGGATACGCAGTATTTT. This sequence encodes CASSQRDTQYF.

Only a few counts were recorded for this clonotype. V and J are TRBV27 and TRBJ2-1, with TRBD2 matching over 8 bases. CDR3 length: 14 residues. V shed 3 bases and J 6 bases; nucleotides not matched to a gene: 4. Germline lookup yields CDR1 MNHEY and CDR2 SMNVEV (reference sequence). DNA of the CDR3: TGTGCCAGCAGTTTTCCGGGGGGGACCAATGAGCAGTTCTTC. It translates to CASSFPGGTNEQFF.

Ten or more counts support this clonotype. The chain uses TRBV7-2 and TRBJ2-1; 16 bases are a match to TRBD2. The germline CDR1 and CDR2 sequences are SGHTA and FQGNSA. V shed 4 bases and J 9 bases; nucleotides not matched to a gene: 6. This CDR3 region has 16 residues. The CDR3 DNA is TGTGCCAGCAGCTGGACTGGGACTAGCGGGGGGGGTGAGCAGTTCTTC. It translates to CASSWTGTSGGGEQFF.

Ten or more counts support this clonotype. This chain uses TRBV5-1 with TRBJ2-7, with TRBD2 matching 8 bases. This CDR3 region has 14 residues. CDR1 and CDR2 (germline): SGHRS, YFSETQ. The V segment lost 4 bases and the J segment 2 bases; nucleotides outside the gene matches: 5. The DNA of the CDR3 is TGCGCCAGCAGCCCCGCGGGACTAGCCTACGAGCAGTACTTC. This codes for CASSPAGLAYEQYF. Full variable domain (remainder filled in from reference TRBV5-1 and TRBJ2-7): KAGVTQTPRYLIKTRGQQVTLSCSPISGHRSVSWYQQTPGQGLQFLFEYFSETQRNKGNFPGRFSGRQFSNSRSEMNVSTLELGDSALYLCASSPAGLAYEQYFGPGTRLTVT.

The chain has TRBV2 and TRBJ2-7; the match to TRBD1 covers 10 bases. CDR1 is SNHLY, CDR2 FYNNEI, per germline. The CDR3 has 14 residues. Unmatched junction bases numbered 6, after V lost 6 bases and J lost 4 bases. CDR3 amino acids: CASSDDRGQYEQYF. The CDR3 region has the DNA TGTGCCAGCAGCGACGACAGGGGGCAGTACGAGCAGTACTTC.

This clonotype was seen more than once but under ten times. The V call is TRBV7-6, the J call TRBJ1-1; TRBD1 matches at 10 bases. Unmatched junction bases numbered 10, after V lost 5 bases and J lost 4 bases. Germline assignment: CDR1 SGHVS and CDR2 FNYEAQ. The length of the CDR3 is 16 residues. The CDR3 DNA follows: TGTGCCAGCAGCGCGGAACCGGGACAGGGGTTCACTGAAGCTTTCTTT. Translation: CASSAEPGQGFTEAFF.

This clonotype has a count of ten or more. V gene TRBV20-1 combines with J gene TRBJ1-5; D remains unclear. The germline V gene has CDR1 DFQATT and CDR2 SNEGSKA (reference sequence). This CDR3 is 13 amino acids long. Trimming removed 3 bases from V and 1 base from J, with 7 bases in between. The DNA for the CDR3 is TGCAGTGCTAGCCCCGGGAGCAATCAGCCCCAGCATTTT. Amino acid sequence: CSASPGSNQPQHF.